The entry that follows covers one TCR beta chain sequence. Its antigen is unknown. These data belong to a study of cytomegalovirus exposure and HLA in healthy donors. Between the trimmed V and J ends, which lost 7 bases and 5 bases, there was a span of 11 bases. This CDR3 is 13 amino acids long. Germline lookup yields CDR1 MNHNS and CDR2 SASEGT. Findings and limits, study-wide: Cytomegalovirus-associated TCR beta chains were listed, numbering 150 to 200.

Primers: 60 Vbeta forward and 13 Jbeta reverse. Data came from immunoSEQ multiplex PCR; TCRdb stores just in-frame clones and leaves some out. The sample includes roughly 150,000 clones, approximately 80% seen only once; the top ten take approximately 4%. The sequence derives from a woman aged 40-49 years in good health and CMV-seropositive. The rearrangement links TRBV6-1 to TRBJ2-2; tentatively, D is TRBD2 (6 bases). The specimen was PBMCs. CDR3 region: CASMVRGTGELFF. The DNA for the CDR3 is TGTGCCAGCATGGTCCGGGGGACCGGGGAGCTGTTTTTT.